The sequence of this TCR beta chain was determined in a study of cytomegalovirus exposure and HLA in healthy donors (dated by TCRdb to between 2016 and 2019). For the study in its entirety: An earlier analysis of more than 550 of the donors reported 276 Gb of sequence data and some 110 million unique TCR beta sequences obtained from around 180 million T cells. HLA typing included class I and class II loci at four-digit resolution. To study patterns of TCR occurrence, a later analysis re-analyzed previously published TCR beta repertoires from 666 donors and added high-resolution HLA genotyping. Among the roughly 400 genotyped donors, approximately 77% belonged to the genetic ancestry cluster associated with self-reported Caucasian donors. Every discovery cohort repertoire had been produced on one sequencing platform. About 310 gigabases of sequencing data and 78 million or so unique TCR sequences were included in an early release covering several hundred HLA-typed donors. Alongside the repertoire data, information on donor age, sex, ethnicity and CMV serostatus was compiled. On average, around 200,000 unique TCR beta nucleotide sequences were sequenced per donor among more than 350 genotyped donors of the cohort, with about 17% of those sequences being non-productive. In an earlier analysis of roughly 580 of the donors, high-throughput TCR beta sequencing was used to judge whether each TCR beta V gene segment behaved as functional or pseudogenic. High-throughput TCR immunosequencing, statistical association of individual TCRs with disease status, and machine learning were combined to predict cytomegalovirus infection status. Four or five DR-DQ haplotypes were handled as single units for association and clustering because linkage in the cohort was strong. Besides the first cohort of about 730 subjects, a separate validation cohort made up of over 95 different subjects was used. Rather than drawing on any new phenotypic data, the later analysis identified candidate immune exposures from TCR beta sequences and the way those sequences occurred across donors. The study aimed to test whether cataloging public T cell receptors could reveal signatures of past pathogen exposure. A later genetic analysis used genome-wide SNP genotypes for 398 of the 666 donors, treating that subset as a discovery cohort. Typing coverage varied by locus: roughly 620-630 donors for A, B, C, DRB1 and DQB1; around 560 for DQA1; more than 600 for DPA1; under 490 for DPB1. The T cell repertoires of 550 to 850 subjects were profiled by immunosequencing and related to cytomegalovirus serostatus. Study-wide findings and limitations: A cluster of highly shared sequence variants was judged likely to be a technical artifact of the sequencing pipeline. Sequencing depth was assumed to be roughly uniform across donors in the presence/absence analyses, though that assumption may not hold. In this cohort, only TCR beta chains were sequenced, and detectable features were limited by the absence of alpha or paired-chain data. Linkage disequilibrium might explain the correlated functional status among segregating V segments, but an unknown experimental factor could not be ruled out. A further reported finding was that TCR beta sequences accurately predicted the HLA-A and HLA-B alleles for most subjects in the first cohort. Assigning TCR associations to individual alleles was difficult when HLA alleles, especially DR and DQ, strongly co-occurred. Immune exposure information for the cohort was limited to CMV serostatus. Because counts were too low, roughly 18 rarely observed V segments, including chromosome 9 orphons, were left out of the earlier analysis of several hundred of the donors. In both the original and validation cohorts, the classifier was reported to diagnose cytomegalovirus status with high specificity and sensitivity. In vitro tests confirmed that three of the cytomegalovirus-associated TCR beta chains recognize cytomegalovirus antigens. HLA typing was unavailable for some donors at each locus, so association tests used only the typed subset. A later analysis found that HLA-associated TCR beta chains were more clonally expanded and had lower generation probabilities than equally common non-associated chains. In an earlier analysis of some 500 of the donors, most TCR beta V segments were observed in productive rearrangements about 90% or about 30% of the time, broadly matching IMGT annotations. Most CMV-associated TCR beta chains appeared to be HLA-restricted in a later analysis, and the HLA associations seemed to be driven largely by CMV exposure. Some IMGT-functional V segments, including TRBV6-2 and TRBV6-3, could not be distinguished by the 87-base-pair reads and were therefore excluded. Most TCR sequences were observed very rarely across donors, whereas some public TCRs were present in many individuals. The authors suggested that the approach could potentially be extended to other disease states and immunological phenotypes. In a later analysis, TCR association rates were found to vary across HLA loci, with the most associated TCRs seen for DRB1 alleles and the fewest for HLA-C alleles. A later genetic analysis associated a missense DCLRE1C variant with V-gene and J-gene trimming of TCR beta chains, and an independent cohort replicated the association. In a later analysis, more than 15,000 TCR beta sequences were associated with specific HLA alleles at a false discovery rate of 0.05. In a later analysis, several top co-occurrence clusters were reported to appear linked to parvovirus B19, influenza, CMV and Epstein-Barr virus. The study listed approximately 160 TCR beta chains as associated with cytomegalovirus. A later genetic analysis reported fewer N-insertions in productive TCRs among donors in an Asian-associated ancestry cluster than the roughly 640-donor mean.

The cohort was made up of around 720 healthy bone marrow donors. Cohort members were all nominally healthy when sampled, although unrecorded immune exposures were likely present. The donor was CMV seropositive and belonged to the group of 250 to 300 seropositive cohort members. A peripheral blood sample was provided by each donor, and peripheral blood mononuclear cells were used for TCR beta sequencing. The Qiagen DNeasy Blood Extraction Kit was used to extract genomic DNA from the blood cell samples. The library was produced with the immunoSEQ multiplex PCR assay. A mixture of 60 forward primers for TCR Vbeta segments and 13 reverse primers for TCR Jbeta segments was used in the multiplex PCR. Amplification of the CDR3 region of rearranged TCR beta genes was performed with a multiplex PCR assay on genomic DNA. The amplified TCR beta libraries were sequenced on the Illumina HiSeq System as 87-base-pair reads. Processing in the source paper ran as follows. In a later analysis, 77 million or so unique TCR beta chains were counted across the 690 or so repertoires, and about 10 million of these chains were shared by at least two donors. Raw reads were error-corrected and collapsed into unique sequences with a nearest-neighbor algorithm that merged closely related sequences to remove PCR and sequencing errors. V, D and J gene segments were assigned by aligning CDR3 sequences to IMGT reference sequences. Each retained sequence needed at least a six-nucleotide match to both a V gene segment and a J gene segment. A rearrangement counted as productive if the CDR3 had no stop codons and remained in frame with V and J, and every other rearrangement counted as non-productive. CDR3 was defined by IMGT convention, running from the second conserved V-encoded cysteine to the conserved J-encoded phenylalanine. The earlier analysis of about 570 of the donors excluded any sequence lacking an unambiguous match to a single V gene segment. An earlier analysis of approximately 590 of the donors called V segments functional above 56.7% productive rearrangements and segregating when the between-donor standard deviation exceeded 5%. A statistical classification framework was developed to diagnose cytomegalovirus status using the catalog of TCR beta chain sequences. A later analysis assigned V and J genes by comparing TCR nucleotide sequences with IMGT/GENE-DB human TR gene sequences. A later analysis assigned CDR3 sequences and most-parsimonious VDJ recombination scenarios with the TCRdist pipeline. In a later analysis, every TCR beta chain was defined by the combination of its CDR3 amino acid sequence and its V-gene family, and reads without a unique V-gene family were dropped. In a later analysis, 500 to 650 highly shared, low-generation-probability nucleotide sequences were removed to address suspected cross-contamination and a sequencing artifact. In a later analysis, a clonal expansion index for each public chain was calculated from normalized within-repertoire ranks of inferred template counts. A later analysis computed generation probabilities with a VDJ recombination model fitted to out-of-frame rearrangements, and checked the results against IGoR. A later analysis scored TCR-TCR, TCR-HLA and TCR-CMV co-occurrence with hypergeometric tests, applying a repertoire-size bias correction to TCR pairs. A later analysis estimated false discovery rates by permuting HLA or CMV assignments 20 times. In a later analysis, co-occurring TCRs were grouped with DBSCAN, and TCRdist sequence similarity was added when clustering was performed within HLA-allele-positive subsets. Repertoires with fewer than 30,000 or more than 120,000 public chains, plus five repertoires with anomalous nucleotide sharing, were excluded from co-occurrence clustering. This immuneACCESS table, as held by TCRdb, lists in-frame sequences with V and J called but not all clones. Of the missing ones, under half trace to an unresolved V gene in checked studies; the others have no known cause. V and J calls and clone size follow that table, whereas D and trimming were derived from the DNA. The table for this sample lists approximately 130,000 clones; 60% to 80% of them were counted only once. The ten largest make up over 2% of the sample.

The CDR3 measures 15 amino acids from cysteine to phenylalanine. Only the CDR3 DNA stays, 45 bases, in frame from base 1. Germline trimming: 0 bases from V, 5 bases from J; junction bases outside gene matches: 6. CDR1 MNHEY and CDR2 SVGAGI were looked up in the germline V gene. Comment on this clone: Its binding antigen is unknown. The record has no base qualities; no much larger clone is one base away.

The clonotype was recovered from a woman aged 55-70 years in good health and CMV-seropositive. This receptor chain uses TRBV6-5 and TRBJ1-2, and 7 junctional nucleotides match TRBD1. Sequencing used PBMCs. The CDR3 here reads CASSYSGQSFYGYTF. The bases read TGTGCCAGCAGTTACTCGGGACAGAGCTTTTATGGCTACACCTTC.